This record looks at one TCR beta chain sequence and its context. Sequencing ends 3 residues short of the CDR3 end; the germline J gene provides the rest. The germline V gene encodes CDR1 SGHRS and CDR2 YFSETQ. V lost 5 bases to trimming and J lost 4 bases; unmatched junction nucleotides: 9. The CDR3 loop spans 15 amino acids. The entry originates in a study of T cells in women clearing cervical HPV infection. The table came from immunoSEQ multiplex PCR; TCRdb's copy has only in-frame clones and leaves some out. This table holds 35,000 to 45,000 clones. Material: blood buffy coat. The TCR was taken from a woman aged 18-70 years with a cervical HPV16 infection that either progressed to CIN3+ or cleared (not recorded which). The gene calls are TRBV5-1 and TRBJ2-3; 8 nucleotides agree with TRBD1. CDR3 DNA, as far as it was read: TGCGCCAGCAGGGCGGACAGGGATTCCGCAGATACG. Its translation: CASRADRDSADT. The entire CDR3 sequence reads CASRADRDSADTQYF.